These T cell receptor beta chains were read from a single sample in a study of cytomegalovirus exposure and HLA in healthy donors. Assay: immunoSEQ multiplex PCR; the TCRdb copy retains only in-frame clones and omits some. Counted here are approximately 95,000 clones, just under 80% occurring once; the ten biggest clones make up over 4%. The specimen sequenced was PBMCs. These receptors were obtained from a woman in her forties in good health and CMV-seropositive. CDR3s leave out the opening cysteine and the closing phenylalanine or tryptophan.

V: TRBV21-1; J: TRBJ2-7; CDR3: ASSKDWGQISYEQY
V: TRBV7-2; J: TRBJ2-2; CDR3: ASSLEGNLVTGELF
V: TRBV2; J: TRBJ1-2; CDR3: ADRGFGYGYT
V: TRBV5-4; J: TRBJ1-2; CDR3: ASSHDGDYGYT
V: TRBV5-1; J: TRBJ2-1; CDR3: ASSFVTSYNEQF
V: TRBV6-1; J: TRBJ1-1; CDR3: ASSGVEYGANTEAF
V: TRBV18; J: TRBJ2-5; CDR3: ASSPRRAGMGFETQY
V: TRBV5-1; J: TRBJ2-7; CDR3: ASKDLGGRYEQY
V: TRBV30; J: TRBJ1-2; CDR3: AWSVGGDRLLNYGYT
V: TRBV6-5; J: TRBJ2-1; CDR3: ASSYAGGEGDEQF
V: TRBV4-1; J: TRBJ1-1; CDR3: ASGHARPGANTEAF
V: TRBV7-9; J: TRBJ2-3; CDR3: ASSLGLAGGSVTDTQY
V: TRBV7-6; J: TRBJ2-3; CDR3: ASSSSGGYSTDTQY
V: TRBV25-1; J: TRBJ1-2; CDR3: ASSEGQLTHGYT
V: TRBV5-1; J: TRBJ2-7; CDR3: ASSRALAGYEQY
V: TRBV9; J: TRBJ1-1; CDR3: ASSLGTGGTEAF
V: TRBV10-3; J: TRBJ2-5; CDR3: AISGGGVGETQY
V: TRBV7-8; J: TRBJ1-1; CDR3: ASSQQNSSAAF
V: TRBV20-1; J: TRBJ1-1; CDR3: SAALGGSDF
V: TRBV5-1; J: TRBJ2-5; CDR3: ASSLNRRETQY
V: TRBV12-5; J: TRBJ2-3; CDR3: ASGVGRLVGEDTQY
V: TRBV2; J: TRBJ2-3; CDR3: ASSPEGDRGPTDTQY
V: TRBV5-1; J: TRBJ2-7; CDR3: ASSLEAGGSYEQY
V: TRBV7-9; J: TRBJ2-7; CDR3: SSSQLYYEQY
V: TRBV7-2; J: TRBJ2-6; CDR3: ASSLQDRPGANVLT
V: TRBV4-1; J: TRBJ1-3; CDR3: ASSPHLQGDGNTIY
V: TRBV9; J: TRBJ2-2; CDR3: ASSSGGRARTGELF
V: TRBV5-1; J: TRBJ2-6; CDR3: ASSLAKWSGPSGANVLT
V: TRBV19; J: TRBJ1-5; CDR3: ASSIWQGEQPQH
V: TRBV7-6; J: TRBJ2-1; CDR3: ASSLAVAGVWYNEQF
V: TRBV7-2; J: TRBJ2-3; CDR3: ASSPRLAGAADTQY
V: TRBV21-1; J: TRBJ1-4; CDR3: ASSTLRTANEKLF
V: TRBV7-9; J: TRBJ2-7; CDR3: ASSPDRGSSYEQY
V: TRBV2; J: TRBJ2-2; CDR3: ASRVGRTGDTGELF
V: TRBV5-4; J: TRBJ2-5; CDR3: ASSPLADIAETQY
V: TRBV5-4; J: TRBJ2-7; CDR3: ASSRLAGGAEQY
V: TRBV30; J: TRBJ1-6; CDR3: AWTGVDSPLH
V: TRBV5-8; J: TRBJ2-7; CDR3: ASQGSEQY
V: TRBV6-4; J: TRBJ2-3; CDR3: ASSDMGQSTDTQY
V: TRBV28; J: TRBJ1-5; CDR3: ASIRGGYSNQPQH
V: TRBV4-1; J: TRBJ2-2; CDR3: ASRSAGRGFAGELF
V: TRBV10-1; J: TRBJ2-7; CDR3: ASSESLAGKNEQY
V: TRBV10-2; J: TRBJ2-2; CDR3: ASTYTGELF
V: TRBV18; J: TRBJ2-4; CDR3: ASSPPGVNIQY
V: TRBV10-1; J: TRBJ2-1; CDR3: ASYIMGDYHYNEQF
V: TRBV11-2; J: TRBJ2-7; CDR3: ASSRQGPGEQY
V: TRBV25-1; J: .; CDR3: ASSGYWDSDYEQY
V: TRBV29-1; J: TRBJ1-2; CDR3: SVVTGGSYGYT
V: TRBV2; J: TRBJ2-3; CDR3: ASSERRSRDTQY
V: TRBV19; J: TRBJ1-5; CDR3: ASSPGLTGGNNQPQH
V: TRBV6-5; J: TRBJ2-1; CDR3: ASSYSVASEGSEQF
V: TRBV2; J: TRBJ2-3; CDR3: ASRSLRGGLTDTQY
V: TRBV9; J: TRBJ2-1; CDR3: ASSVSGLAGGHNEQF
V: TRBV2; J: TRBJ1-2; CDR3: ASSPGTGSFYGYT
V: TRBV11-3; J: TRBJ1-2; CDR3: ASSEQGAEGYT
V: TRBV5-1; J: TRBJ2-7; CDR3: ASRGTSSSYEQY
V: TRBV6-6; J: TRBJ2-3; CDR3: ASSYGAWGLTDTQY